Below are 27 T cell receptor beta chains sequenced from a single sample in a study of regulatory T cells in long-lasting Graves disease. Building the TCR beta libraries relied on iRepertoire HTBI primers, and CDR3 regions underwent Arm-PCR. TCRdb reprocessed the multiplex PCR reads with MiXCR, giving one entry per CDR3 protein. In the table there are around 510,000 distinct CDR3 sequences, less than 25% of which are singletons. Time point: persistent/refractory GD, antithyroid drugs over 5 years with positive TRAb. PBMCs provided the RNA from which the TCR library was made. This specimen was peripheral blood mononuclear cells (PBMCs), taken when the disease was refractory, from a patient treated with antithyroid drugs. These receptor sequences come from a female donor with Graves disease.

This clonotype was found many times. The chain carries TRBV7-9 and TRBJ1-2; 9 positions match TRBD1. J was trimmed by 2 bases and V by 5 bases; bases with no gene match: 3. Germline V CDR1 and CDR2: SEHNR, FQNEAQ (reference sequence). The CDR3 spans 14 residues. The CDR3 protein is CASSRDRVNYGYTF. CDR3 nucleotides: TGTGCCAGCAGCCGGGACAGGGTGAACTATGGCTACACCTTC.

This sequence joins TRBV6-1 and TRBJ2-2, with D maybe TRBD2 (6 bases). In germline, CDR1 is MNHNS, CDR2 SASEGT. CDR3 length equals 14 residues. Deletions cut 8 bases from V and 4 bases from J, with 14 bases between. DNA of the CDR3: TGTGCCAGCCTCCGCTGGGGAGGCACCGGGGAGCTGTTTTTT. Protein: CASLRWGGTGELFF.

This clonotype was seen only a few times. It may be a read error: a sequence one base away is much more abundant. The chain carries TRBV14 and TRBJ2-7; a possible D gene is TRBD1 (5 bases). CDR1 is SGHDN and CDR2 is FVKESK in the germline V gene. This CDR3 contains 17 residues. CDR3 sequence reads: CASNQGVWADPNYEQYF. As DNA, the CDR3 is TGTGCCAGCAACCAAGGGGTTTGGGCCGATCCTAACTACGAGCAGTACTTC.

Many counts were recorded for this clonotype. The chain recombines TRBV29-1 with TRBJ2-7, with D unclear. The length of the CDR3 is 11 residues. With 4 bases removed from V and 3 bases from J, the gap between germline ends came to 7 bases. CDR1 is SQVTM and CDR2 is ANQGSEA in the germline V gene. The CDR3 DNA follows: TGCAGCGTTGTATCCTTCTACGAGCAGTACTTC. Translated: CSVVSFYEQYF.

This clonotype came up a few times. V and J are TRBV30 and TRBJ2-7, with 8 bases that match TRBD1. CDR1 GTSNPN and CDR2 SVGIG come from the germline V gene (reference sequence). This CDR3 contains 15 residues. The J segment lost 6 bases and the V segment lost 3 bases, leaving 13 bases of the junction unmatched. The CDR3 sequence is CAWSPKTGERAEQYF. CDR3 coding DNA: TGTGCCTGGAGCCCCAAGACAGGGGAGCGTGCCGAGCAGTACTTC.

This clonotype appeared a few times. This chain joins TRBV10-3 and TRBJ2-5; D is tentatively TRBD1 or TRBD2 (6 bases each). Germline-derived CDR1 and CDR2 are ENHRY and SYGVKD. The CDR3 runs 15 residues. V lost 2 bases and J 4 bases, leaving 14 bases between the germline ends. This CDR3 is CAISENRVGGETQYF. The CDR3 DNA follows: TGTGCCATCAGTGAGAACAGGGTCGGGGGAGAGACCCAGTACTTC.

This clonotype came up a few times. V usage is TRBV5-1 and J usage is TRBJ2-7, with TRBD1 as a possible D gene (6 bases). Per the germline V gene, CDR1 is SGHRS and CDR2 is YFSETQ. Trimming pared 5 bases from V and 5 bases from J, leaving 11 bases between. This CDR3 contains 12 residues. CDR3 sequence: CASRSQGNEQYF. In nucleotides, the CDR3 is TGCGCCAGCAGGTCCCAGGGGAACGAGCAGTACTTC.

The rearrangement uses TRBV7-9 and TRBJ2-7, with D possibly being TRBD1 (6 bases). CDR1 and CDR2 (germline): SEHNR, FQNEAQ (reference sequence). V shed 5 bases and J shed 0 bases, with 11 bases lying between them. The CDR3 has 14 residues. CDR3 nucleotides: TGTGCCAGCAGCCCCGGGACAACCTCCTACGAGCAGTACTTC. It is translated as CASSPGTTSYEQYF.

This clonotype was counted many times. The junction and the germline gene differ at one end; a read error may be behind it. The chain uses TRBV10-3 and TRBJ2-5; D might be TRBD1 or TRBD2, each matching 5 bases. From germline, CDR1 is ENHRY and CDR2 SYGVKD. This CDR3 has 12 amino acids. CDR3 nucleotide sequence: TGTGCCATCAGTGGGGGGAAAGAGGCCCAGTACTTC. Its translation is CAISGGKEAQYF.

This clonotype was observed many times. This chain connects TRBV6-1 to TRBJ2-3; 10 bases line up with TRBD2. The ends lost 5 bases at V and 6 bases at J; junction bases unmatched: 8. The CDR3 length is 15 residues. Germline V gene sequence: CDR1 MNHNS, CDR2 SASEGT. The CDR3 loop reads CASSSGRVFVDTQYF. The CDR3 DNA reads TGTGCCAGCAGTAGCGGGAGGGTGTTTGTTGATACGCAGTATTTT.

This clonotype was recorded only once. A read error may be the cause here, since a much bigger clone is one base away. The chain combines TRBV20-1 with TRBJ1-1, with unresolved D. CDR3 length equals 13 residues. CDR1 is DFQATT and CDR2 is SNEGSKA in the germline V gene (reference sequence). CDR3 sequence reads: CSAPGPLSTEALF. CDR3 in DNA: TGCAGTGCCCCTGGACCGCTATCCACTGAAGCTCTCTTT.

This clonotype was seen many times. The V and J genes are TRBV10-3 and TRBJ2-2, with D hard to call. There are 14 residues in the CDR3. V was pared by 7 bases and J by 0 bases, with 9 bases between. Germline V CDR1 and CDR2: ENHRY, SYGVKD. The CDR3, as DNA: TGTGCCATCACCCCCCAACCGAACACCGGGGAGCTGTTTTTT. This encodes CAITPQPNTGELFF.

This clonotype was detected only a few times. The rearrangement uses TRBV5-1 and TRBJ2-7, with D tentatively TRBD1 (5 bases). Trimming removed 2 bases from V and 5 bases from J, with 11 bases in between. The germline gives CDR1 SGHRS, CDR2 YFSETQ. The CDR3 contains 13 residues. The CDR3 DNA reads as TGCGCCAGCAGCTTCGTCAGGGCCGACGAGCAGTACTTC. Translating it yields CASSFVRADEQYF. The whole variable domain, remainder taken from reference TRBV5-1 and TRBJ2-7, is KAGVTQTPRYLIKTRGQQVTLSCSPISGHRSVSWYQQTPGQGLQFLFEYFSETQRNKGNFPGRFSGRQFSNSRSEMNVSTLELGDSALYLCASSFVRADEQYFGPGTRLTVT.

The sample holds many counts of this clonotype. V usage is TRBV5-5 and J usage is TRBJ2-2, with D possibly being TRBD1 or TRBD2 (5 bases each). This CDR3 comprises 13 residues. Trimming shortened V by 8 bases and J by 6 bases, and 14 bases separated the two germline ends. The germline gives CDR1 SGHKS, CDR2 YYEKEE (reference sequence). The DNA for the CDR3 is TGTGCCAGTACCCGTTCGGGGCCCGGGGAGCTGTTTTTT. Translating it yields CASTRSGPGELFF.

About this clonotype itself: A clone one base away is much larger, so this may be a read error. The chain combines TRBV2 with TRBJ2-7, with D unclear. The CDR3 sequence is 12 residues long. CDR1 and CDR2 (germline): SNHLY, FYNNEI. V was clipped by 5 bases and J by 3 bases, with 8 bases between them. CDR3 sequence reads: CASSHDGYEQYF. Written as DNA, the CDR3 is TGTGCCAGCAGTCACGACGGCTACGAGCAGTACTTC.

CDR3 sequence: CASSEWSVTAGHNEQYF. CDR3 in DNA: TGTGCCAGCAGTGAATGGTCGGTAACAGCGGGGCACAATGAGCAGTACTTC. The chain links TRBV6-2 or TRBV6-3 to TRBJ2-7, with 7 nucleotides matching TRBD2. CDR3 length: 17 amino acids. Unmatched junction bases numbered 20, after V lost 5 bases and J lost 7 bases. Germline assignment: CDR1 MNHEY and CDR2 SVGEGT.

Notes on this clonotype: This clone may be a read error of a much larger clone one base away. The CDR3: CTSSPKRDPTPQHF. The CDR3 DNA follows: TGTACCAGCTCACCCAAAAGGGACCCCACGCCCCAGCATTTT. The chain combines TRBV18 with TRBJ1-5; possibly TRBD1 for D (5 bases). The germline V gene has CDR1 KGHSH and CDR2 LQKENI. CDR3 length: 14 residues.

CDR3 in DNA: TGTGCCAGCAGCCCCCCGGGAGTTAGCAATCAGCCCCAGCATTTT. Amino acids: CASSPPGVSNQPQHF. The chain has TRBV7-9 and TRBJ1-5; D unclear. In germline, CDR1 is SEHNR, CDR2 FQNEAQ (reference sequence). The CDR3 sequence is 15 residues long. Trimming left V 5 bases short and J 0 bases short, with 11 bases between.

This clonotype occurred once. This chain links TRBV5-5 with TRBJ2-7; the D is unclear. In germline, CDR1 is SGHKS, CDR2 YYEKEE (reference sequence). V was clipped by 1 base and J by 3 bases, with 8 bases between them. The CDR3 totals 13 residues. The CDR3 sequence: CASSLQQDYEQYF. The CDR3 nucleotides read TGTGCCAGCAGCTTGCAGCAGGACTACGAGCAGTACTTC.

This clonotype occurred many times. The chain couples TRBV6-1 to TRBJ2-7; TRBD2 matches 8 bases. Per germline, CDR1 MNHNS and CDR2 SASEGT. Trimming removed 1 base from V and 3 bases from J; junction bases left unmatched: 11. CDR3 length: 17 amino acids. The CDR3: CASSEVRTSGRNYEQYF. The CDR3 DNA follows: TGTGCCAGCAGTGAAGTAAGAACTAGCGGAAGAAACTACGAGCAGTACTTC.

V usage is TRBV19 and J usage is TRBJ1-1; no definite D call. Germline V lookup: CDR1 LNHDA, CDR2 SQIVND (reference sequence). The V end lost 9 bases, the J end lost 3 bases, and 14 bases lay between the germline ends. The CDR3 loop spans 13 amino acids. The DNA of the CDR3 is TGTGCCAGCCTACCCCCGCCTTACACTGAAGCTTTCTTT. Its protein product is CASLPPPYTEAFF.

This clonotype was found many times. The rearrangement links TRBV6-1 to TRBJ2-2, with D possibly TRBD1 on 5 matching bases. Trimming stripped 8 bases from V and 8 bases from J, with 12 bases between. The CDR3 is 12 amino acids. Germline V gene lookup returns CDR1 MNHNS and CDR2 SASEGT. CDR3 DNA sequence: TGTGCCAGCGCAGGGCAGTCTGGGGAGCTGTTTTTT. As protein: CASAGQSGELFF.

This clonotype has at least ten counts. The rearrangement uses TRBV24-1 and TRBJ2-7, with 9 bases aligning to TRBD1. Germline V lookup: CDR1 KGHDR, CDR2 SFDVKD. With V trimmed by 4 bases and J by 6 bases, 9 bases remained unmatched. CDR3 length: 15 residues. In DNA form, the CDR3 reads TGTGCCACCAGTGACCCCGGACAGGGGCACCCCGAGCAGTACTTC. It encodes CATSDPGQGHPEQYF.

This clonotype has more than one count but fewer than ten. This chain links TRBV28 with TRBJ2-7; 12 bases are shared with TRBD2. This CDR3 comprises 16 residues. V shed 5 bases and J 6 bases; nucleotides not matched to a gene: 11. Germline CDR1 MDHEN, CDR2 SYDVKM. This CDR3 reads CASSRLGLAGLSEQYF. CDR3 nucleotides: TGTGCCAGCAGTCGCCTAGGACTAGCGGGATTGAGCGAGCAGTACTTC.

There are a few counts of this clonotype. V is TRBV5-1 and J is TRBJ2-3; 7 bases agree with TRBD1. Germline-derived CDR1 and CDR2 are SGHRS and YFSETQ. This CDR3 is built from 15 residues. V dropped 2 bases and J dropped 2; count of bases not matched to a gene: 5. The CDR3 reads CASSFETGLTDTQYF. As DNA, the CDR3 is TGCGCCAGCAGCTTTGAGACAGGGCTCACAGATACGCAGTATTTT. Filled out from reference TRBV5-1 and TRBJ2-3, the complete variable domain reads KAGVTQTPRYLIKTRGQQVTLSCSPISGHRSVSWYQQTPGQGLQFLFEYFSETQRNKGNFPGRFSGRQFSNSRSEMNVSTLELGDSALYLCASSFETGLTDTQYFGPGTRLTVL.

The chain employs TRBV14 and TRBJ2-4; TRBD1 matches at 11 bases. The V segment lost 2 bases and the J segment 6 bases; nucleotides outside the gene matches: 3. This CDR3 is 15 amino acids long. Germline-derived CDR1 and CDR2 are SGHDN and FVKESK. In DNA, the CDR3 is TGTGCCAGCAGCCAACCCGGGACAGGGGGAAACATTCAGTACTTC. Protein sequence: CASSQPGTGGNIQYF.

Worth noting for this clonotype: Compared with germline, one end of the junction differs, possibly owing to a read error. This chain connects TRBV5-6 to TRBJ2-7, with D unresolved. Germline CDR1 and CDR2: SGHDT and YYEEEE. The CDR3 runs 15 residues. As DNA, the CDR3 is TGTGCCAGCACCTTGACACCCTCCCCGACCTACGAGCAGTACTTC. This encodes CASTLTPSPTYEQYF.